Listed below are T cell receptor beta chains from one sample, sequenced in a study of human T cells and chemical hapten exposure. TCRdb re-analysed the RACE reads in MiXCR, keeping a single row per CDR3 protein. The table includes around 110,000 distinct CDR3 sequences, around 10% detected once. The specimen was whole blood, collected in connection with sensitization to the hapten diphenylcyclopropenone (DPC). The receptors were sampled from a woman aged 45-60 years with alopecia areata. Some clones in this sample may be carry-over from other donors' samples. Both conserved end residues are part of each CDR3. The D gene is left open where the match is weak. Clone size, where shown, is once, few, many, or a class for clones that have expanded.

CDR3 DNA	CDR3 protein	D gene	clone size	V gene	J gene
TGTGCCAGCAGTCTTAGGTCTAGGGGACAGGGGAACACTGAAGCTTTCTTT	CASSLRSRGQGNTEAFF	TRBD1	few	TRBV7-2	TRBJ1-1
TGTGCCAGCAGCTTAGTGGCAGGGGTGGTCTCCGATACGCAGTATTTT	CASSLVAGVVSDTQYF	NA	many	TRBV11-2	TRBJ2-3
TGCAGCGTGGGGGAGGGACTGAACACTGAAGCTTTCTTT	CSVGEGLNTEAFF	NA	few	TRBV29-1	TRBJ1-1
TGTGCCAGCAGCGGGAGGGCGGCTGGCGAGCAGTACTTC	CASSGRAAGEQYF	TRBD2	many	TRBV14	TRBJ2-7
TGCAGCGTTGTCCCAGATACGCAGTATTTT	CSVVPDTQYF	NA	many	TRBV29-1	TRBJ2-3
TGTGCCAGCAGAATACAAGGGCAGCCCCAGCATTTT	CASRIQGQPQHF	NA	many	TRBV28	TRBJ1-5
TGTGCCAGCAGCTTAGTGGATGAGCAGTTCTTC	CASSLVDEQFF	NA	NA	TRBV11-2	TRBJ2-1
TGTGCCAGCAGCCCGGCCCAATGGGAGGGCCCGGGGGAGCAGTACTTC	CASSPAQWEGPGEQYF	TRBD2	many	TRBV3-1	TRBJ2-7
TGCAGTGTAGCCTTAGCTAACTATGGCTACACCTTC	CSVALANYGYTF	NA	many	TRBV20-1	TRBJ1-2
TGTGCCAGCAGCACCGGCACCGGGGAGCTGTTTTTT	CASSTGTGELFF	NA	NA	TRBV21-1	TRBJ2-2
TGTGCCAGCAGCAGAAGGGTGGCGCAGCGAACCGGGGAGCTGTTTTTT	CASSRRVAQRTGELFF	NA	few	TRBV11-2	TRBJ2-2
TGTGCCAGCTCACCACCGGAAGCGACGGGCACCGGGGAGCTGTTTTTT	CASSPPEATGTGELFF	NA	few	TRBV18	TRBJ2-2
TGTGCCAGCAGCGGAGGGACAGGGGATGACGAGCAGTACTTC	CASSGGTGDDEQYF	TRBD1	few	TRBV28	TRBJ2-7
TGTGCCAGCAGCGTGGAAGGAGGTTCACCCCTCCACTTT	CASSVEGGSPLHF	NA	NA	TRBV9	TRBJ1-6
TGTGCCAGCAGTTCCTCAGGTGATACGCAGTATTTT	CASSSSGDTQYF	NA	NA	TRBV12-3/TRBV12-4	TRBJ2-3
TGTGCCAGCAGCCGACAACCACACTATGGCTACACCTTC	CASSRQPHYGYTF	NA	few	TRBV3-2	TRBJ1-2
TGTGCCAGCAGGGCACAGGGTTCGGGAAATGAGCAGTTCTTC	CASRAQGSGNEQFF	NA	many	TRBV6-4	TRBJ2-1
TGTGCCAGCAGACGACCCGGGACAACAAGCAATCAGCCCCAGCATTTT	CASRRPGTTSNQPQHF	NA	NA	TRBV28	TRBJ1-5
TGCGCCAGCGGCTTGGAAGCTGAAGCTTTCTTT	CASGLEAEAFF	NA	NA	TRBV5-1	TRBJ1-1
TGTGCCAGCAGTTTAAGGGGCGGGAGGGCCAATGAGCAGTTCTTC	CASSLRGGRANEQFF	TRBD2	NA	TRBV28	TRBJ2-1
TGTGCCAGCAGTCTCGACAGGGGTCCCGAGCAGTACTTC	CASSLDRGPEQYF	TRBD1	NA	TRBV7-9	TRBJ2-7
TGTGCCAGCAGCTTGGACAGATACAATGGCTACACCTTC	CASSLDRYNGYTF	NA	NA	TRBV7-2	TRBJ1-2
TGTGCCAGTTCGGCTCTTCAGTACAGAGGCCATGCCGAGTATAATTCACCCCTCCACTTT	CASSALQYRGHAEYNSPLHF	NA	few	TRBV7-8	TRBJ1-6
TGTGCCATCAGTGAGGGGGGCTCCCGAGTAGATACGCAGTATTTT	CAISEGGSRVDTQYF	NA	few	TRBV10-3	TRBJ2-3
TGCGCCAGCAGAGCAGACACAACTAATGAAAAACTGTTTTTT	CASRADTTNEKLFF	NA	many	TRBV10-1	TRBJ1-4
TGTGCCAGCAGCTTAGCCGCGGGACTAGCGGGAACTAAGACGTACTTC	CASSLAAGLAGTKTYF	TRBD2	NA	TRBV13	TRBJ2-7
TGTGCCAGCAGCCTGGAGGGGGCGCCCCTCTACGAGCAGTACTTC	CASSLEGAPLYEQYF	NA	NA	TRBV3-1	TRBJ2-7
TGTGCCAGCAGTTCGGGGGGACTTGGGGCCAACGTCCTGACTTTC	CASSSGGLGANVLTF	TRBD2	NA	TRBV28	TRBJ2-6
TGTGCCAGCAACCCAACTAGGGGTTTCGCCGGGGAGCTGTTTTTT	CASNPTRGFAGELFF	NA	many	TRBV27	TRBJ2-2
TGTGCCAGCAGTTTCGGCAATGAGCAGTTCTTC	CASSFGNEQFF	NA	many	TRBV12-3/TRBV12-4	TRBJ2-1
TGTGCCAGCTGCGGGAGAAGGGGGTGGGAGGGAGCTTTCTTT	CASCGRRGWEGAFF	NA	many	TRBV6-5	TRBJ1-1
TGCAGCGTTGAACCAGGTGTCGGCTACACCTTC	CSVEPGVGYTF	NA	NA	TRBV29-1	TRBJ1-2
TGTGCCAGCTCACCCGACCTACAGGGTCATGGCTACACCTTC	CASSPDLQGHGYTF	NA	NA	TRBV18	TRBJ1-2
TGTGCCAGCAGCTTTTTCAGGGACACAACTAATGAAAAACTGTTTTTT	CASSFFRDTTNEKLFF	NA	few	TRBV7-8	TRBJ1-4
TGTGCCAGCAACTTCCGGACAGGGGGCTATGGCTACACCTTC	CASNFRTGGYGYTF	TRBD1	NA	TRBV6-2/TRBV6-3	TRBJ1-2
TGCGCCAGCAGCTTGGGGCAGGCCGCAACAGAAAAACTGTTTTTT	CASSLGQAATEKLFF	NA	few	TRBV5-1	TRBJ1-4
TGTGCCAGCAGCTTTTCCAGCGGGGGGTACAATGAGCAGTTCTTC	CASSFSSGGYNEQFF	TRBD2	NA	TRBV7-2	TRBJ2-1
TGTGCCATCAGATCGGGACTAGCGGGGGGGGGCACAGATACGCAGTATTTT	CAIRSGLAGGGTDTQYF	TRBD2	many	TRBV10-3	TRBJ2-3
TGTGCCAGCAGTTTAAGCGAAAATTCACCCCTCCACTTT	CASSLSENSPLHF	NA	NA	TRBV28	TRBJ1-6
TGTGCCAGCACAGGGGGCTATGGCTACACCTTC	CASTGGYGYTF	TRBD1	many	TRBV6-5	TRBJ1-2
TGTGCCAGCAGCCACGACCCTATGTCCTACGAGCAGTACTTC	CASSHDPMSYEQYF	NA	many	TRBV11-2	TRBJ2-7
TGCGCCAGCAGGGGGAAGCGGTCAGGGCACGGGGAGCTGTTTTTT	CASRGKRSGHGELFF	NA	few	TRBV23-1	TRBJ2-2
TGTGCCAGCAGCTTAGAAGGGGCGTCTGAAGCTTTCTTT	CASSLEGASEAFF	NA	few	TRBV7-6	TRBJ1-1
TGCGCCAGCAGCCACAACATAGCAACTAATGAAAAACTGTTTTTT	CASSHNIATNEKLFF	NA	many	TRBV4-3	TRBJ1-4
TGTGCCAGCAGTTTCCACTACGAGCAGTACTTC	CASSFHYEQYF	NA	NA	TRBV28	TRBJ2-7
TGCGCCAGCTGCTTGGCGAAATCGGGGACAGGGGCCACCTACGAGCAGTACTTC	CASCLAKSGTGATYEQYF	TRBD1	NA	TRBV5-1	TRBJ2-7
TGCAGTGCTAGAGATTCCCGGAAGAGCTCCTATAATTCACCCCTCCACTTT	CSARDSRKSSYNSPLHF	NA	NA	TRBV20-1	TRBJ1-6
TGCAGTGCGACGACTAGCAGTCGGACAGATACGCAGTATTTT	CSATTSSRTDTQYF	TRBD2	few	TRBV20-1	TRBJ2-3
TGTGCCAGCAGTCTTACACAGGGTTACACTGAAGCTTTCTTT	CASSLTQGYTEAFF	NA	many	TRBV6-5	TRBJ1-1
TGTGCCAGCAGGAGACTAGCAGGGACGAGGACCGGGGAGCTGTTTTTT	CASRRLAGTRTGELFF	TRBD2	few	TRBV2	TRBJ2-2
TGTGCCAGTTTATGGGGCAGGGGCGCTTCTGGCTACACCTTC	CASLWGRGASGYTF	NA	few	TRBV11-2	TRBJ1-2
TGTACCAGCAGCTACGACAGGAACACTGAAGCTTTCTTT	CTSSYDRNTEAFF	NA	NA	TRBV7-2	TRBJ1-1
TGTGCCAGCAGCGACGGGGACAGGGGATCCACAGATACGCAGTATTTT	CASSDGDRGSTDTQYF	TRBD1	NA	TRBV7-9	TRBJ2-3
TGTGCCAGCTGCAGGACAGGTTCAGAAAAACTGTTTTTT	CASCRTGSEKLFF	TRBD1	many	TRBV6-6	TRBJ1-4
TGCGCCAGCAGTGATCGTGGTCTAGCGGCCACTAGCACAGATACGCAGTATTTT	CASSDRGLAATSTDTQYF	TRBD2	few	TRBV10-1	TRBJ2-3
TGTGCCAGCAGCTTTCCGCAGGGAGCCGGCACAGATACGCAGTATTTT	CASSFPQGAGTDTQYF	NA	many	TRBV7-9	TRBJ2-3
TGCAGCGTGAGGGACACCGAGCAGTTCTTC	CSVRDTEQFF	NA	few	TRBV29-1	TRBJ2-1
TGTGCCAGCAGTTTCGGCGGGTCCAGCAATCAGCCCCAGCATTTT	CASSFGGSSNQPQHF	NA	many	TRBV6-2/TRBV6-3	TRBJ1-5
TGTGCCACCAGTGATCCCTGGGTCGGAACCAATGAGCAGTTCTTC	CATSDPWVGTNEQFF	NA	many	TRBV24-1	TRBJ2-1